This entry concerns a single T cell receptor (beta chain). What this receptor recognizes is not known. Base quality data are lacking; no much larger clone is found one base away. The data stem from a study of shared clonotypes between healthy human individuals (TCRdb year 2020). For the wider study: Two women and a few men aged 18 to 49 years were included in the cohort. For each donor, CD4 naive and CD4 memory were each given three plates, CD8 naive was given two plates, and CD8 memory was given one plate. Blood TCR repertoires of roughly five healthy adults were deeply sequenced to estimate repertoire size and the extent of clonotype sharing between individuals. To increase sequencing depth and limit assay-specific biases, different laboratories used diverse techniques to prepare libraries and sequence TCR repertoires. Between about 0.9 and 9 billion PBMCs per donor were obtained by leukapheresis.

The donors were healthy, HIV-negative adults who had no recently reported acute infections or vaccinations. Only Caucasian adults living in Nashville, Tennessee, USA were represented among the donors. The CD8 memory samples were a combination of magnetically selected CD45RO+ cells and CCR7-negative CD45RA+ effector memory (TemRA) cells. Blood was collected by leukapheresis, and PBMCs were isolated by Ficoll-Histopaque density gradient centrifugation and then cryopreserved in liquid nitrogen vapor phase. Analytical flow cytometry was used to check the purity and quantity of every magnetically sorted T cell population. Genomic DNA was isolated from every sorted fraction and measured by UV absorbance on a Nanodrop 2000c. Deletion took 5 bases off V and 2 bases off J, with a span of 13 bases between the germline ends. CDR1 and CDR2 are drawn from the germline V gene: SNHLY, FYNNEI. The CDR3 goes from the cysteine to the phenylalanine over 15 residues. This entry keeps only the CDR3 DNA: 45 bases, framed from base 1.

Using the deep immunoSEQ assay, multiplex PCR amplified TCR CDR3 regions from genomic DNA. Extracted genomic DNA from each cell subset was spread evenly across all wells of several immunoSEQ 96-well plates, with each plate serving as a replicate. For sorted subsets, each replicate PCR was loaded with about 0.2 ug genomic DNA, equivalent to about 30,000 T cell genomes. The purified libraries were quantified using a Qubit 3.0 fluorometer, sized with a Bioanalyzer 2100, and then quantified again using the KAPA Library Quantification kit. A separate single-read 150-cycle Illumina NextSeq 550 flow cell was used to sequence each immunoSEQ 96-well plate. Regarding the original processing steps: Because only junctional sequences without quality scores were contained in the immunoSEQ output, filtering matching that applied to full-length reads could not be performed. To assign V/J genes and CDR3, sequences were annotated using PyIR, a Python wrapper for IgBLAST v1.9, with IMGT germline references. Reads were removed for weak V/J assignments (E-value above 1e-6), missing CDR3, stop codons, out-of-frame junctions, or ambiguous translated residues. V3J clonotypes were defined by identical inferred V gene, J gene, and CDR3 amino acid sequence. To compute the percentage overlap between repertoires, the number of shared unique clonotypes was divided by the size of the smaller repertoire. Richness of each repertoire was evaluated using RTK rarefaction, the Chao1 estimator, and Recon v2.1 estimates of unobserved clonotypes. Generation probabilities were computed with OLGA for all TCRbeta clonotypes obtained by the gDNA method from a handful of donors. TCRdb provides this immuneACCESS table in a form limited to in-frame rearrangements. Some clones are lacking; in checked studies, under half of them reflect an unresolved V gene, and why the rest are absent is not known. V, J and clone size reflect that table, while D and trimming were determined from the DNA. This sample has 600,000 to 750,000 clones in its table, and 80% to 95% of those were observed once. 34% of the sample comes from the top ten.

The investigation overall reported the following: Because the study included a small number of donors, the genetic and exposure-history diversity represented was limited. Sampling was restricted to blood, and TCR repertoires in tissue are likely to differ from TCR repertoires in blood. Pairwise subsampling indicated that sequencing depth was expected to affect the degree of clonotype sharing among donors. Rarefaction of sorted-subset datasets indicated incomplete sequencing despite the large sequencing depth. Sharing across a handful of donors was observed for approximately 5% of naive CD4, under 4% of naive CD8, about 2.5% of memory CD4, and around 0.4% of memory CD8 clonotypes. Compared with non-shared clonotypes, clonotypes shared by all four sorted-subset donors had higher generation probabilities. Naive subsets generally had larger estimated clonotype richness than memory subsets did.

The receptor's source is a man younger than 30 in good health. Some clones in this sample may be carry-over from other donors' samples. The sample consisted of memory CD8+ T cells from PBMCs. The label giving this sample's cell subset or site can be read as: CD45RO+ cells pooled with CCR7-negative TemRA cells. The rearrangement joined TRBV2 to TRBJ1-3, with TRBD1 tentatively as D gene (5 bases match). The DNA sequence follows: TGTGCCAGCAGTTCTCGGGACGTCGCTGGAAACACCATATATTTT. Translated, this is CASSSRDVAGNTIYF.